The 17 T cell receptor beta chains reported below all come from one sample, sequenced in a study of regulatory T cells in long-lasting Graves disease. Time point described: newly diagnosed GD, antithyroid drugs for less than 3 months. With RNA extracted from PBMCs as input, the TCR library was made. Library construction for TCR beta used iRepertoire HTBI primers and Arm-PCR of CDR3 regions. Each CDR3 protein is one row after TCRdb ran MiXCR on the multiplex PCR reads. Of fewer than 400,000 distinct CDR3 sequences listed, approximately 20% were seen once; the top ten hold 38%. Sequencing used peripheral blood mononuclear cells (PBMCs), obtained at new diagnosis, from a patient treated with antithyroid drugs. The source is a female donor with Graves disease.

This clonotype was counted many times. The V and J genes are TRBV6-1 and TRBJ2-7; D not resolved. This CDR3 comprises 14 residues. V gave up 5 bases and J gave up 2 bases, with 13 bases separating them. Germline V CDR1 and CDR2: MNHNS, SASEGT. CDR3 coding DNA: TGTGCCAGCAGTCCGGGTCTCGTCGCCTACGAGCAGTACTTC. Residues: CASSPGLVAYEQYF.

This clonotype was found many times. The J gene is TRBJ2-7, the V gene TRBV6-1; no clear D. The length of the CDR3 is 13 residues. Trimming pared 5 bases from V and 3 bases from J, leaving 11 bases between. The germline gives CDR1 MNHNS, CDR2 SASEGT. The CDR3 protein is CASSTGDRYEQYF. The DNA of the CDR3 is TGTGCCAGCAGTACCGGAGACCGCTACGAGCAGTACTTC.

This clonotype was detected many times. This rearrangement joins TRBV7-2 to TRBJ2-5; 7 positions agree with TRBD2. Unmatched junction bases numbered 4, after V lost 4 bases and J lost 2 bases. Germline V gene data show CDR1 as SGHTA and CDR2 as FQGNSA. CDR3 size: 14 residues. The CDR3 DNA reads as TGTGCCAGCAGCTCTAGCGGAGCGCAAGAGACCCAGTACTTC. It is translated as CASSSSGAQETQYF.

The chain joins TRBV28 to TRBJ2-7; D possibly uses TRBD1 or TRBD2 (6 bases each). V was clipped by 10 bases and J by 0 bases, with 19 bases between them. The germline V gene has CDR1 MDHEN and CDR2 SYDVKM. The CDR3 spans 15 residues. CDR3: CATNWGAAGSYEQYF. In DNA, the CDR3 is TGTGCCACTAATTGGGGGGCTGCCGGCTCCTACGAGCAGTACTTC.

The chain is built from TRBV27 and TRBJ1-3; D uncertain. This CDR3 has 15 residues. Germline CDR1 is MNHEY and CDR2 is SMNVEV (reference sequence). V shed 6 bases and J shed 0 bases, with 12 bases lying between them. The CDR3 loop is CASRQTRSSGNTIYF. The CDR3 nucleotides read TGTGCCAGCAGACAAACCAGAAGCTCTGGAAACACCATATATTTT.

This clonotype has a count of ten or more. The chain has TRBV28 and TRBJ1-2, with D maybe TRBD1 (5 bases). Germline V gene lookup returns CDR1 MDHEN and CDR2 SYDVKM. Trimming took off 7 bases at V and 5 bases at J, with 17 bases between the two ends. CDR3 length equals 14 residues. The CDR3 loop reads CASNTGTQGYGYTF. For the CDR3, the DNA is TGTGCCAGCAATACCGGGACCCAAGGGTATGGCTACACCTTC.

This clonotype was recorded at least ten times. The V call is TRBV7-9, the J call TRBJ1-1; possible D gene TRBD1, 5 bases. The CDR3 has 14 residues. Germline CDR1 is SEHNR and CDR2 is FQNEAQ (reference sequence). The V gene lost 1 base and the J gene lost 5 bases, with 11 bases spanning the gap. The CDR3 DNA reads as TGTGCCAGCAGCTTAGTGCAGGGTGGGACTGAAGCTTTCTTT. Protein sequence: CASSLVQGGTEAFF.

The V call is TRBV9, the J call TRBJ2-7; unclear D gene. V shed 0 bases and J shed 1 base, with 11 bases lying between them. This CDR3 region has 15 residues. Germline V gene sequence: CDR1 SGDLS, CDR2 YYNGEE. The CDR3 reads CASSVEASTSYEQYF. The CDR3 coding sequence is TGTGCCAGCAGCGTAGAGGCCAGCACTTCCTACGAGCAGTACTTC.

This clonotype has ten or more counts. The chain uses TRBV18 and TRBJ2-1; 11 nucleotides align to TRBD2. Germline CDR1 is KGHSH and CDR2 is LQKENI. V shed 6 bases and J 5 bases; nucleotides not matched to a gene: 9. The CDR3 covers 16 residues. The CDR3 DNA is TGTGCCAGCTCTCATTCTAGCGGGAGGACCGACAATGAGCAGTTCTTC. Translated: CASSHSSGRTDNEQFF. Looking up the rest from reference TRBV18 and TRBJ2-1 gives the full variable domain: NAGVMQNPRHLVRRRGQEARLRCSPMKGHSHVYWYRQLPEEGLKFMVYLQKENIIDESGMPKERFSAEFPKEGPSILRIQQVVRGDSAAYFCASSHSSGRTDNEQFFGPGTRLTVL.

This clonotype was detected ten times or more. The chain combines TRBV5-1 with TRBJ2-7; 7 bases line up with TRBD1. The V gene's germline CDR1 is SGHRS and CDR2 YFSETQ. The CDR3 is 15 amino acids. With V trimmed by 1 base and J by 4 bases, 8 bases remained unmatched. The CDR3 bases are TGCGCCAGCAGCTTGAGGGACAGTGGCCCTTACGAGCAGTACTTC. Translation gives CASSLRDSGPYEQYF. The whole variable domain, remainder taken from reference TRBV5-1 and TRBJ2-7, is KAGVTQTPRYLIKTRGQQVTLSCSPISGHRSVSWYQQTPGQGLQFLFEYFSETQRNKGNFPGRFSGRQFSNSRSEMNVSTLELGDSALYLCASSLRDSGPYEQYFGPGTRLTVT.

In its sample, this clonotype was seen many times. The chain recombines TRBV20-1 with TRBJ1-1, with D perhaps matching TRBD1 (5 bases). This CDR3 is built from 15 residues. Per germline, CDR1 DFQATT and CDR2 SNEGSKA (reference sequence). The ends were cut back, 6 bases at V and 3 bases at J, with 20 bases in the middle. CDR3 nucleotides: TGCAGTGCGGAGAGGTATGCAGGGAGCGACACTGAAGCTTTCTTT. It codes for CSAERYAGSDTEAFF.

The sample holds many counts of this clonotype. This chain uses TRBV11-2 with TRBJ1-6; possible D gene TRBD1, 6 bases. Trimming left V 5 bases short and J 0 bases short, with 17 bases between. Germline lookup yields CDR1 SGHAT and CDR2 FQNNGV. CDR3 length: 18 residues. DNA for the CDR3: TGTGCCAGCAGCCCTATTTTCACAGGGAGCTCCTATAATTCACCCCTCCACTTT. Its translation is CASSPIFTGSSYNSPLHF.

This chain joins TRBV9 and TRBJ1-2; the D is unclear. Looked up from germline, CDR1 is SGDLS and CDR2 is YYNGEE. V lost 3 bases and J lost 2, with 5 bases in between. The CDR3 runs to 12 residues. CDR3 DNA sequence: TGTGCCAGCAGCGATGACAACTATGGCTACACCTTC. As protein: CASSDDNYGYTF.

This clonotype was observed at least ten times. The rearrangement links TRBV19 to TRBJ2-5; the D is unclear. This CDR3 contains 14 residues. Deletions cut 4 bases from V and 0 bases from J, with 9 bases between. Germline CDR1 LNHDA, CDR2 SQIVND (reference sequence). This chain's CDR3 is CASSTVEYQETQYF. DNA for the CDR3: TGTGCCAGTAGTACCGTAGAATACCAAGAGACCCAGTACTTC. Filled out from reference TRBV19 and TRBJ2-5, the complete variable domain reads DGGITQSPKYLFRKEGQNVTLSCEQNLNHDAMYWYRQDPGQGLRLIYYSQIVNDFQKGDIAEGYSVSREKKESFPLTVTSAQKNPTAFYLCASSTVEYQETQYFGPGTRLLVL.

This clonotype was seen at least ten times. The chain is built from TRBV6-1 and TRBJ2-7; unclear D gene. Trimming stripped 4 bases from V and 3 bases from J, with 10 bases between. This CDR3 has 13 residues. The germline V gene encodes CDR1 MNHNS and CDR2 SASEGT. The chain's CDR3 is CASSAGELYEQYF. The CDR3 region has the DNA TGTGCCAGCAGTGCAGGAGAACTCTACGAGCAGTACTTC.

This clonotype was seen at least ten times. This chain links TRBV10-2 with TRBJ2-7; 12 bases align to TRBD2. Germline values: CDR1 WSHSY, CDR2 SAAADI. The CDR3 consists of 15 residues. V lost 3 bases and J lost 3; bases outside the gene matches: 3. The CDR3 bases are TGCGCCAGCAGTGATCCGGGACTAGCGGGCTACGAGCAGTACTTC. Protein product: CASSDPGLAGYEQYF.

This clonotype occurred many times. This sequence joins TRBV7-9 and TRBJ2-7; a possible D gene is TRBD2 (5 bases). The V end was cut by 6 bases, the J end by 0 bases, with 12 bases between. CDR3 length equals 14 residues. Germline assignment: CDR1 SEHNR and CDR2 FQNEAQ (reference sequence). CDR3: CASSLLGSSYEQYF. The CDR3 DNA reads TGTGCCAGCAGTTTACTAGGAAGCTCCTACGAGCAGTACTTC. Full variable domain (outside the CDR3, taken from reference TRBV7-9 and TRBJ2-7): DTGVSQNPRHKITKRGQNVTFRCDPISEHNRLYWYRQTLGQGPEFLTYFQNEAQLEKSRLLSDRFSAERPKGSFSTLEIQRTEQGDSAMYLCASSLLGSSYEQYFGPGTRLTVT.